The 22 T cell receptor beta chains reported below all come from one sample, sequenced in a study of vaccination and CD4 T cells after COVID-19. No antigens are known for them. The treatment was: approximately nine-day PBMC culture with coronavirus spike peptide pools or control peptides (ViraFEST assay). Cultured CD4+ T cells had their DNA profiled by the Oncomine TCR Beta short-read assay. TCRdb reanalysed the PCR reads using MiXCR and keeps one entry per CDR3 protein. The sample gives fewer than 15,000 distinct CDR3 sequences, around 50% of which show up once; 25% to 30% is in the top ten. The sequencing used cultured CD4+ T cells from blood, collected after SARS-CoV-2 vaccination. These TCRs come from a human donor with COVID-19.

The gene calls are TRBV11-3 and TRBJ2-1; 7 positions match TRBD1. Unmatched junction bases numbered 5, after V lost 4 bases and J lost 5 bases. Germline V lookup: CDR1 SGHNT, CDR2 YENEEA. The CDR3 totals 14 residues. DNA for the CDR3: TGTGCCAGCAGCTGGGGACAGAAAGACAATGAGCAGTTCTTC. This translates into CASSWGQKDNEQFF.

V usage is TRBV5-1 and J usage is TRBJ1-1; maybe TRBD1 (6 bases). The germline V gene encodes CDR1 SGHRS and CDR2 YFSETQ. This CDR3 contains 14 residues. The V and J ends lost 2 bases and 11 bases respectively, with 19 bases between them. This CDR3 reads CASSLGSGGEGAFF. The CDR3 region has the DNA TGCGCCAGCAGCTTAGGTTCCGGGGGCGAAGGGGCTTTCTTT.

This chain connects TRBV11-3 to TRBJ2-3, with D possibly TRBD2 on 5 matching bases. The CDR3 has 13 residues. CDR1 SGHNT and CDR2 YENEEA come from the germline V gene. Trimming took off 6 bases at V and 4 bases at J, with 11 bases between the two ends. For the CDR3, the DNA is TGTGCCAGCAGGCTGAGGGAATCAGATACGCAGTATTTT. Translating it yields CASRLRESDTQYF. Filled out from reference TRBV11-3 and TRBJ2-3, the complete variable domain reads EAGVVQSPRYKIIEKKQPVAFWCNPISGHNTLYWYLQNLGQGPELLIRYENEEAVDDSQLPKDRFSAERLKGVDSTLKIQPAELGDSAVYLCASRLRESDTQYFGPGTRLTVL.

The chain recombines TRBV7-2 with TRBJ2-5; 11 nucleotides align to TRBD2. J lost 6 bases, V lost 5 bases, and 14 bases had no gene match. CDR1 and CDR2 from the germline V gene are SGHTA and FQGNSA. The CDR3 consists of 17 residues. This chain's CDR3 is CASSPDLAGGRRQTQYF. The DNA of the CDR3 is TGTGCCAGCAGCCCAGACCTAGCGGGGGGACGGAGGCAGACCCAGTACTTC.

The rearrangement uses TRBV19 and TRBJ1-5; TRBD1 is a possible D gene (6 bases). CDR3 length: 13 amino acids. Germline CDR1 is LNHDA and CDR2 is SQIVND (reference sequence). V was shortened by 8 bases and J by 2 bases, with 10 bases between the two germline ends. CDR3 coding DNA: TGTGCCAGTCACAGGGTGGGCAATCAGCCCCAGCATTTT. It codes for CASHRVGNQPQHF.

This rearrangement joins TRBV7-3 to TRBJ1-1; D is unclear. The CDR3 is 13 residues long. Between the trimmed V and J ends, which lost 1 base and 2 bases, there was a span of 5 bases. Germline CDR1 SGHTA, CDR2 FQGTGA. CDR3 protein: CASSLIGNTEAFF. The CDR3, as DNA: TGTGCCAGCAGCTTAATTGGCAACACTGAAGCTTTCTTT.

V is TRBV27 and J is TRBJ2-3, with D hard to call. V lost 2 bases to trimming and J lost 0 bases, with 9 bases between them. Germline CDR1 MNHEY, CDR2 SMNVEV (reference sequence). The CDR3 sequence is 15 residues long. The CDR3: CASSLQPISTDTQYF. The CDR3 coding sequence is TGTGCCAGCAGTTTACAGCCCATTAGCACAGATACGCAGTATTTT.

The chain is built from TRBV11-3 and TRBJ2-7, with 15 bases lining up with TRBD2. The J call is in doubt because the DNA end fits TRBJ2-5 better. This CDR3 spans 16 amino acids. Germline lookup yields CDR1 SGHNT and CDR2 YENEEA. CDR3 sequence reads: CASSAGLAGGHETQYF. The CDR3 DNA sequence: TGTGCCAGCAGCGCCGGACTAGCGGGGGGGCATGAGACCCAGTACTTC.

The chain has TRBV19 and TRBJ1-6, with D hard to call. The CDR3 has 13 amino acids. Trimming pared 7 bases from V and 8 bases from J, leaving 12 bases between. Per germline, CDR1 LNHDA and CDR2 SQIVND (reference sequence). CDR3 DNA sequence: TGTGCCAGTACCCCTCGCCGTGATTCACCCCTCCACTTT. Translated, it gives CASTPRRDSPLHF.

The rearrangement uses TRBV20-1 and TRBJ2-1, with TRBD2 as a possible D gene (7 bases). V lost 3 bases, J lost 4 bases, and 13 bases lay in between. Germline loops: CDR1 DFQATT, CDR2 SNEGSKA (reference sequence). The CDR3 covers 14 residues. The CDR3 bases are TGCAGTGCTAGTCCCGGGGGGACATACAATGAGCAGTTCTTC. This translates into CSASPGGTYNEQFF.

The chain combines TRBV19 with TRBJ2-4; D perhaps matches TRBD2 (5 bases). V was cut by 1 base and J by 0 bases, with 13 bases left in between. CDR3 length equals 17 residues. Germline-derived CDR1 and CDR2 are LNHDA and SQIVND (reference sequence). The chain's CDR3 is CASSIGPGILAKNIQYF. In nucleotides, the CDR3 is TGTGCCAGTAGTATAGGACCGGGAATCCTAGCCAAAAACATTCAGTACTTC.

This clonotype was observed a few times. The genes are TRBV7-2 and TRBJ1-1; a weak D match, TRBD1 (6 bases). Trimming removed 3 bases at V and 2 bases at J, with 10 bases between. Per the germline V gene, CDR1 is SGHTA and CDR2 is FQGNSA. This CDR3 spans 14 amino acids. This CDR3 is CASSFRGVNTEAFF. The CDR3 bases are TGTGCCAGCAGCTTCAGGGGAGTAAACACTGAAGCTTTCTTT.

The chain is built from TRBV7-9 and TRBJ1-6, with 7 bases identical to TRBD1. CDR1 SEHNR and CDR2 FQNEAQ come from the germline V gene (reference sequence). The CDR3 is 18 amino acids. Trimming removed 3 bases from V and 3 bases from J; junction bases left unmatched: 11. Written as DNA, the CDR3 is TGTGCCAGCAGCTTGCCGACGCCAAGACAGGGCTATAATTCACCCCTCCACTTT. Protein sequence: CASSLPTPRQGYNSPLHF.

This clonotype has a handful of counts. The V gene is TRBV7-8, the J gene TRBJ1-5, with no clear D. The CDR3 is 16 residues long. Germline CDR1 and CDR2: SGHVS and FQNEAQ. V lost 0 bases, J lost 0 bases, and 9 bases lay in between. CDR3 in DNA: TGTGCCAGCAGCTTAGCCCCGGTCAATAGCAATCAGCCCCAGCATTTT. This sequence encodes CASSLAPVNSNQPQHF.

The gene calls are TRBV7-2 and TRBJ2-3, with a weak D call TRBD1 (5 bases). Germline assignment: CDR1 SGHTA and CDR2 FQGNSA. There are 17 residues in the CDR3. V shed 1 base and J shed 5 bases, with 19 bases lying between them. The CDR3 nucleotides are TGTGCCAGCAGCTTAGTAGCCGGCTGGCAGGGCATAGATACGCAGTATTTT. It encodes CASSLVAGWQGIDTQYF.

CDR3 DNA: TGCAGTGCTAGAGCGGGGGAACGGTCACCCCTCCACTTT. It translates to CSARAGERSPLHF. The J gene is TRBJ1-6, the V gene TRBV20-1; D might be TRBD1 (5 bases). Germline V gives CDR1 DFQATT, CDR2 SNEGSKA (reference sequence). Trimming left V 1 base short and J 10 bases short, with 11 bases between. The CDR3 is made up of 13 amino acids.

V usage is TRBV6-2 or TRBV6-3 and J usage is TRBJ1-5; D unclear. The CDR3 runs 14 residues. In germline, CDR1 is MNHEY, CDR2 SVGEGT. With 3 bases removed from V and 1 base from J, the gap between germline ends came to 7 bases. The CDR3 here is CASSYPGSNQPQHF. The CDR3 DNA is TGTGCCAGCAGTTATCCCGGGAGCAATCAGCCCCAGCATTTT.

V and J are TRBV27 and TRBJ2-1, with 9 bases fitting TRBD2. V gave up 3 bases and J gave up 10 bases; unmatched junction bases: 7. The CDR3 totals 14 residues. CDR1 and CDR2 (germline): MNHEY, SMNVEV (reference sequence). The chain's CDR3 is CASSFRLAGTEQFF. The CDR3 nucleotides read TGTGCCAGCAGTTTTAGGCTAGCGGGAACGGAGCAGTTCTTC.

This clonotype was picked up a small number of times. The chain uses TRBV20-1 and TRBJ2-3; tentative D call: TRBD2 (6 bases). The ends were cut back, 6 bases at V and 5 bases at J, with 15 bases in the middle. Germline V gene data show CDR1 as DFQATT and CDR2 as SNEGSKA (reference sequence). This CDR3 has 13 amino acids. The CDR3 bases are TGCAGTGCCACGACTAGGTCGAGAGATACGCAGTATTTT. Translated, it gives CSATTRSRDTQYF.

The sample holds a few counts of this clonotype. The chain combines TRBV2 with TRBJ1-1, with D perhaps matching TRBD1 (6 bases). This CDR3 is built from 15 residues. V was trimmed by 6 bases and J by 0 bases, leaving 14 bases between them. Germline V lookup: CDR1 SNHLY, CDR2 FYNNEI. CDR3 protein: CASRRRAGVNTEAFF. CDR3 sequence (DNA): TGTGCCAGCAGGAGGAGGGCAGGGGTGAACACTGAAGCTTTCTTT.

The chain recombines TRBV19 with TRBJ1-4, with TRBD1 matching 8 bases. The germline gives CDR1 LNHDA, CDR2 SQIVND (reference sequence). CDR3 length equals 13 residues. With V trimmed by 3 bases and J by 8 bases, 2 bases remained unmatched. For the CDR3, the DNA is TGTGCCAGTAGTATGCAGGGGGCGGAAAAACTGTTTTTT. It yields the protein CASSMQGAEKLFF.

The chain links TRBV19 to TRBJ1-2; D might be TRBD1 (5 bases). The CDR3 is 15 residues long. The V and J ends lost 6 bases and 0 bases respectively, with 14 bases between them. Germline values: CDR1 LNHDA, CDR2 SQIVND (reference sequence). CDR3 nucleotide sequence: TGTGCCAGTAGACGACAGCCAAAGACTAACTATGGCTACACCTTC. Its protein product is CASRRQPKTNYGYTF.